The 27 T cell receptor beta chains below all came from one sample that was sequenced in a study of blood T cell repertoires in COVID-19. Sequencing used immunoSEQ multiplex PCR; TCRdb keeps in-frame clones, though not all of them. The sample records about 250,000 clones, roughly 80% being singletons. The source material was PBMCs or T cells enriched from blood (not recorded which). The receptors come from a man aged 50-59 years who had recovered from COVID-19.

The V call is TRBV6-6, the J call TRBJ2-1, with TRBD2 as a possible D gene (5 bases). Per the germline V gene, CDR1 is MNHNY and CDR2 is SVGAGI (reference sequence). This CDR3 region has 13 residues. The germline V and J ends were trimmed by 1 base and 6 bases, with 7 bases remaining between them. DNA of the CDR3: TGTGCCAGCAGTTACTTAGCGTCCAATGAGCAGTTCTTC. Encoded protein: CASSYLASNEQFF.

The V and J genes are TRBV28 and TRBJ2-7; 9 bases are a match to TRBD1. Germline loops: CDR1 MDHEN, CDR2 SYDVKM. J was trimmed by 4 bases and V by 7 bases; bases with no gene match: 5. This CDR3 has 13 residues. As DNA, the CDR3 is TGTGCCAGCACCTGGGGGACAGGGTACGAGCAGTACTTC. Protein: CASTWGTGYEQYF.

This clone appeared a few times. The chain joins TRBV5-1 to TRBJ2-7; D gene unclear. The CDR3 is 13 amino acids. Germline V lookup: CDR1 SGHRS, CDR2 YFSETQ. V lost 6 bases and J lost 0, with 10 bases in between. CDR3 in amino acids: CASMATNSYEQYF. The CDR3 coding sequence is TGCGCCAGCATGGCAACGAACTCCTACGAGCAGTACTTC.

The chain uses TRBV19 and TRBJ2-3; 9 bases are a match to TRBD2. CDR1 LNHDA and CDR2 SQIVND come from the germline V gene (reference sequence). The CDR3 length is 16 residues. J gave up 4 bases and V 1 base, and 6 bases lay outside the gene matches. CDR3 loop: CASSIGGGREADTQYF. CDR3 DNA: TGTGCCAGTAGTATAGGAGGCGGGAGGGAAGCAGATACGCAGTATTTT.

V usage is TRBV27 and J usage is TRBJ1-1; D unclear. The CDR3 spans 11 residues. CDR1 and CDR2 from the germline V gene are MNHEY and SMNVEV (reference sequence). V lost 8 bases to trimming and J lost 11 bases, with 15 bases between them. The CDR3: CASWSGSGAFF. The CDR3 nucleotides are TGTGCCAGCTGGTCGGGGTCTGGGGCTTTCTTT.

The chain links TRBV21-1 to TRBJ2-2; the D segment call TRBD1 is taken from the table without a DNA check. TRBV21-1 is given as a pseudogene. CDR3 length equals 18 residues. CDR3 sequence reads: CASSKVETEESNTGELFF. The CDR3 nucleotides are TGTGCCAGCAGCAAAGTGGAGACAGAAGAGAGTAACACCGGGGAGCTGTTTTTT.

The rearrangement uses TRBV6-5 and TRBJ1-5; TRBD1 matches at 7 bases. With V trimmed by 5 bases and J by 1 base, 2 bases remained unmatched. CDR3 length: 14 amino acids. Germline V gene sequence: CDR1 MNHEY, CDR2 SVGAGI. Here the CDR3 DNA reads TGTGCCAGCAGTCCGGACAGGAGCAATCAGCCCCAGCATTTT. Translation: CASSPDRSNQPQHF.

This sequence joins TRBV4-3 and TRBJ2-7, with 12 nucleotides matching TRBD2. This CDR3 region has 18 residues. V lost 2 bases and J lost 4; bases outside the gene matches: 12. CDR1 and CDR2 (germline): LGHNA, YSLEER. CDR3 sequence: CASSQRTSGKTARYEQYF. CDR3 coding DNA: TGCGCCAGCAGCCAAAGGACTAGCGGGAAGACGGCGCGTTACGAGCAGTACTTC.

This rearrangement joins TRBV7-3 to TRBJ2-1, with 11 positions matching TRBD1. The CDR3 is 17 residues long. CDR1 SGHTA and CDR2 FQGTGA come from the germline V gene. After removal of 2 bases from V and 0 bases from J, the junction contained 3 bases not matched to a gene. CDR3 sequence (DNA): TGTGCCAGCAGCTTATATGGGACAGGGGGCTCCTACAATGAGCAGTTCTTC. Protein product: CASSLYGTGGSYNEQFF.

The chain uses TRBV6-5 and TRBJ1-3, with D maybe TRBD1 (5 bases). Germline CDR1 reads MNHEY; CDR2 reads SVGAGI. There are 15 residues in the CDR3. V lost 6 bases and J 0 bases, leaving 12 bases between the germline ends. CDR3 region: CASRLDTASGNTIYF. The CDR3 region has the DNA TGTGCCAGCAGATTGGACACCGCCTCTGGAAACACCATATATTTT.

J is TRBJ1-2 and V is TRBV7-2; D remains ambiguous. Trimming stripped 5 bases from V and 1 base from J, with 8 bases between. The CDR3 is 13 amino acids. Germline V lookup: CDR1 SGHTA, CDR2 FQGNSA. CDR3 loop: CASSRGYNYGYTF. The CDR3 DNA is TGTGCCAGCAGCCGAGGGTATAACTATGGCTACACCTTC.

The chain is built from TRBV30 and TRBJ1-1; D may be TRBD1 (6 bases). Germline loops: CDR1 GTSNPN, CDR2 SVGIG (reference sequence). V was cut by 7 bases and J by 0 bases, with 15 bases left in between. The CDR3 loop spans 14 amino acids. DNA of the CDR3: TGTGCCTCCGCTCACGGGGGGCTGAACACTGAAGCTTTCTTT. Translation gives CASAHGGLNTEAFF.

The V call is TRBV30, the J call TRBJ1-6; D may be TRBD1 (5 bases). The CDR3 has 16 amino acids. V shed 2 bases and J shed 14 bases, with 25 bases lying between them. Germline loops: CDR1 GTSNPN, CDR2 SVGIG (reference sequence). CDR3 residues: CAWSLQQTGLFTALHF. For the CDR3, the DNA is TGTGCCTGGAGTCTCCAACAAACAGGATTATTCACGGCCCTCCACTTT.

The V gene is TRBV2, the J gene TRBJ1-6, with D perhaps matching TRBD1 (6 bases). Germline-derived CDR1 and CDR2 are SNHLY and FYNNEI. With 8 bases removed from V and 6 bases from J, the gap between germline ends came to 14 bases. The CDR3 totals 14 residues. The CDR3 loop reads CASLRDKVNSPLHF. CDR3 DNA: TGTGCCAGCCTCCGGGACAAAGTTAATTCACCCCTCCACTTT.

This chain joins TRBV27 and TRBJ2-1; D is uncertain. V lost 3 bases to trimming and J lost 8 bases, with 11 bases between them. The germline V gene has CDR1 MNHEY and CDR2 SMNVEV (reference sequence). CDR3 length equals 13 residues. CDR3 in amino acids: CASSFGRFDEQFF. CDR3 nucleotides: TGTGCCAGCAGTTTTGGTAGATTCGATGAGCAGTTCTTC.

This clone was observed a handful of times. The rearrangement joins TRBV11-2 to TRBJ2-7; D might be TRBD2 (5 bases). Trimming left V 5 bases short and J 3 bases short, with 17 bases between. CDR1 and CDR2 from the germline V gene are SGHAT and FQNNGV. The CDR3 extends over 15 amino acids. The CDR3 DNA is TGTGCCAGCAGCCCTTGGGGAGACATCGGCTACGAGCAGTACTTC. Residues: CASSPWGDIGYEQYF.

Worth noting for this clone: The junction departs from the called germline gene at one end, perhaps through a read error. The gene calls are TRBV14 and TRBJ1-1; D unclear. The CDR3 totals 12 residues. CDR1 and CDR2 (germline): SGHDN, FVKESK. CDR3: CASTQGETKAFF. The CDR3 nucleotides are TGTGCCAGCACCCAAGGAGAGACTAAAGCTTTCTTT. Full variable domain (outside the CDR3, taken from reference TRBV14 and TRBJ1-1): EAGVTQFPSHSVIEKGQTVTLRCDPISGHDNLYWYRRVMGKEIKFLLHFVKESKQDESGMPNNRFLAERTGGTYSTLKVQPAELEDSGVYFCASTQGETKAFFGQGTRLTVV.

V and J are TRBV2 and TRBJ2-3, with 11 bases that match TRBD2. With 10 bases clipped from V and 4 bases from J, the junction kept 10 bases outside the gene matches. CDR1 is SNHLY and CDR2 is FYNNEI in the germline V gene. The CDR3 spans 15 residues. The DNA of the CDR3 is TGTGCCACCATACCGGGACTAGCGGTCGCAGATACGCAGTATTTT. Translating gives CATIPGLAVADTQYF.

The chain joins TRBV28 to TRBJ2-1; TRBD2 aligns across 10 bases. CDR1 MDHEN and CDR2 SYDVKM come from the germline V gene. The CDR3 length is 13 residues. V lost 4 bases, J lost 14 bases, and 8 bases stayed unmatched. Here the CDR3 reads CASSSGLARSEFF. As DNA, the CDR3 is TGTGCCAGCAGTTCGGGACTAGCGAGGTCGGAGTTCTTC.

This chain uses TRBV6-5 with TRBJ1-2; D gene uncertain. The CDR3 sequence is 12 residues long. Germline V gene lookup returns CDR1 MNHEY and CDR2 SVGAGI. V shed 8 bases and J shed 5 bases, with 12 bases lying between them. Here the CDR3 reads CASFLLGYGYTF. The CDR3 bases are TGTGCCAGCTTTCTCCTCGGGTATGGCTACACCTTC.

The CDR3 DNA reads TGTGCCAGCAGCTTAGCGGGGGGAACTAGCACAGATACGCAGTATTTT. Residues: CASSLAGGTSTDTQYF. V and J are TRBV11-2 and TRBJ2-3, with 7 positions matching TRBD2. With V trimmed by 1 base and J by 0 bases, 4 bases remained unmatched. This CDR3 region has 16 residues. The germline gives CDR1 SGHAT, CDR2 FQNNGV.

The chain links TRBV10-3 to TRBJ2-3; 14 bases match TRBD2. The CDR3 contains 17 residues. After removal of 3 bases from V and 6 bases from J, the junction contained 8 bases not matched to a gene. Germline assignment: CDR1 ENHRY and CDR2 SYGVKD. This CDR3 reads CAISDMGTSGSWDTQYF. The CDR3 nucleotides are TGTGCCATCAGTGACATGGGGACTAGCGGGAGTTGGGATACGCAGTATTTT.

The V gene is TRBV27, the J gene TRBJ2-5; 7 positions match TRBD1. Germline assignment: CDR1 MNHEY and CDR2 SMNVEV (reference sequence). Losses at the gene ends were 5 bases for V and 5 bases for J; bases not matched to a gene: 11. The CDR3 has 15 residues. The CDR3 loop reads CASSLQGSLRETQYF. The CDR3 DNA reads as TGTGCCAGCAGTCTACAGGGGTCTCTAAGGGAGACCCAGTACTTC.

The CDR3 coding sequence is TGTGCCAGCTCACCAAGCGGGGCGAATCAGCCCCAGCATTTT. Amino acids: CASSPSGANQPQHF. The gene calls are TRBV18 and TRBJ1-5; tentative D call: TRBD1 (5 bases). Germline loops: CDR1 KGHSH, CDR2 LQKENI. The V and J ends lost 2 bases and 4 bases respectively, with 9 bases between them. This CDR3 region has 14 residues.

This clone showed up just once. V and J are TRBV4-1 and TRBJ1-5; D remains unclear. Between the trimmed V and J ends, which lost 0 bases and 7 bases, there was a span of 7 bases. This CDR3 comprises 13 residues. Looked up from germline, CDR1 is MGHRA and CDR2 is YSYEKL. CDR3 in amino acids: CASSQDRGQPQHF. As DNA, the CDR3 is TGCGCCAGCAGCCAAGATCGAGGGCAGCCCCAGCATTTT.

The chain joins TRBV11-3 to TRBJ2-3; 8 bases agree with TRBD1. J gave up 2 bases and V 5 bases, and 3 bases lay outside the gene matches. There are 14 residues in the CDR3. Germline V lookup: CDR1 SGHNT, CDR2 YENEEA. The DNA for the CDR3 is TGTGCCAGCAGCCCAGGGGGCTTCACAGATACGCAGTATTTT. It specifies CASSPGGFTDTQYF.

This clone appeared a few times. The chain links TRBV11-3 to TRBJ1-6; no definite D call. Trimming took 2 bases from V and 7 from J, leaving 15 bases between them. The CDR3 extends over 16 amino acids. The germline CDR1 and CDR2 sequences are SGHNT and YENEEA. The CDR3 region has the DNA TGTGCCAGCAGCTTACTGCGGAGGGTGAGGAATTCACCCCTCCACTTT. Translated: CASSLLRRVRNSPLHF.